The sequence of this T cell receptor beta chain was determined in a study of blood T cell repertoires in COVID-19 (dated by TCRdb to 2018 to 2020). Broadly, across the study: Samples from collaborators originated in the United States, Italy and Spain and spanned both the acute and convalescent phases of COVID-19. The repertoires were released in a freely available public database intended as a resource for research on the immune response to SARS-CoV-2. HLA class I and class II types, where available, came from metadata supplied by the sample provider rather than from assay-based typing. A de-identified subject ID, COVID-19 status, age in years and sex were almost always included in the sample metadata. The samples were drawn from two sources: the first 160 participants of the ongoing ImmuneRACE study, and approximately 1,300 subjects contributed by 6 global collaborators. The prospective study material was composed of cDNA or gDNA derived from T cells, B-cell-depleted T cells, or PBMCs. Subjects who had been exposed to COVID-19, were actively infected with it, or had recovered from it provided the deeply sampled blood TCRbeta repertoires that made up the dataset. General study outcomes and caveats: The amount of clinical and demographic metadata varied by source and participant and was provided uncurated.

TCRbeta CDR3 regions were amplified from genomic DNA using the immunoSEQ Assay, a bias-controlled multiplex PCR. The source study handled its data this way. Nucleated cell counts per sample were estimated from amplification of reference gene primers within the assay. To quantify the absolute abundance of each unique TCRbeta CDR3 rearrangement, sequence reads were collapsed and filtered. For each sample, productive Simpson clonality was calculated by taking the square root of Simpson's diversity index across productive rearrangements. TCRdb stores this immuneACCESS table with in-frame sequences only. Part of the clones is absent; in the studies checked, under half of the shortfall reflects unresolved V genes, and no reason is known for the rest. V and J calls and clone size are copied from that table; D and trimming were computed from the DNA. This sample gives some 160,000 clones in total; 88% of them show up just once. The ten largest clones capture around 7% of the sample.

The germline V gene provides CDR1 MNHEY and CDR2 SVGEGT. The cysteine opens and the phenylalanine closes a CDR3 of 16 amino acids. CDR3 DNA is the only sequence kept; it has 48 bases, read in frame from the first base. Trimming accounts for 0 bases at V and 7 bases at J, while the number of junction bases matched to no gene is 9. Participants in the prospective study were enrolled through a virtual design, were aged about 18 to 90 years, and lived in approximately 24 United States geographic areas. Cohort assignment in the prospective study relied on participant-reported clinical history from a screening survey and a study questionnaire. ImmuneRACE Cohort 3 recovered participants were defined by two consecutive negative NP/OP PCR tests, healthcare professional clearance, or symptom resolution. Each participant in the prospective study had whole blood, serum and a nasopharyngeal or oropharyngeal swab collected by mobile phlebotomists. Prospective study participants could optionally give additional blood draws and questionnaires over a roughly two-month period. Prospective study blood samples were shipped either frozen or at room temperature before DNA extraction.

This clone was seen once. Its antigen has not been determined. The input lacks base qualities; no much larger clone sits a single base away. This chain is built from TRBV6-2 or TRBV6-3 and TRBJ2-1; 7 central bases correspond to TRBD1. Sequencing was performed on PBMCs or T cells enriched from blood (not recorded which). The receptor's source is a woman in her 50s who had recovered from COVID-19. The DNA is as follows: TGTGCCAGCAGTTACTCAAAGAGGGGGCAAGATAATGAGCAGTTCTTC. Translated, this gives CASSYSKRGQDNEQFF.